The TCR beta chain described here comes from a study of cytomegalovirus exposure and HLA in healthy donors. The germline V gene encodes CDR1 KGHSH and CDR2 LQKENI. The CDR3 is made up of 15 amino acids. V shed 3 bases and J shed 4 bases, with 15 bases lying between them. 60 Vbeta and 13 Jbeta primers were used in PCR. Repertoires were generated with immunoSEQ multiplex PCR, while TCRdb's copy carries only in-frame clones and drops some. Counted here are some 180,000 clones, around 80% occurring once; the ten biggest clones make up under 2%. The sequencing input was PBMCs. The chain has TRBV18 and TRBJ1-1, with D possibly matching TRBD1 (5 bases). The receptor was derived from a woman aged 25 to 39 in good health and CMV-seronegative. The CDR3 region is CASSPRGGESTEAFF. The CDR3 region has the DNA TGTGCCAGCTCACCCCGAGGAGGGGAGAGCACTGAAGCTTTCTTT.